The text below deals with one T cell receptor (beta chain). Its cognate antigen is unknown. This specimen comes from a study of radiation and T cells in renal cell carcinoma. The assay was immunoSEQ multiplex PCR, and TCRdb's table has in-frame clones only and misses some. In the table there are some 150,000 clones, roughly 86% of which are singletons. Time point described: blood 2 weeks post-SBRT. Specified treatment: 15 Gy SBRT to primary tumor, nephrectomy 4 weeks later. The patient's renal cell carcinoma had clear cell pathology. Whole-study results and caveats: Top tumor clonotypes rose in blood 2 weeks post-radiation, then contracted.

The CDR3 consists of 15 residues. From germline, CDR1 is SGHDT and CDR2 YYEEEE. V lost 4 bases, J lost 2 bases, and 7 bases stayed unmatched. The chain links TRBV5-6 to TRBJ1-2; TRBD1 aligns across 8 bases. The origin of this receptor is a woman in her forties or fifties with renal cell carcinoma. Source: blood, taken from a patient whose treatment included radiotherapy and nephrectomy. The CDR3, as DNA: TGTGCCAGCAGCCGGACGACAGGGGCCAACTATGGCTACACCTTC. This translates into CASSRTTGANYGYTF.